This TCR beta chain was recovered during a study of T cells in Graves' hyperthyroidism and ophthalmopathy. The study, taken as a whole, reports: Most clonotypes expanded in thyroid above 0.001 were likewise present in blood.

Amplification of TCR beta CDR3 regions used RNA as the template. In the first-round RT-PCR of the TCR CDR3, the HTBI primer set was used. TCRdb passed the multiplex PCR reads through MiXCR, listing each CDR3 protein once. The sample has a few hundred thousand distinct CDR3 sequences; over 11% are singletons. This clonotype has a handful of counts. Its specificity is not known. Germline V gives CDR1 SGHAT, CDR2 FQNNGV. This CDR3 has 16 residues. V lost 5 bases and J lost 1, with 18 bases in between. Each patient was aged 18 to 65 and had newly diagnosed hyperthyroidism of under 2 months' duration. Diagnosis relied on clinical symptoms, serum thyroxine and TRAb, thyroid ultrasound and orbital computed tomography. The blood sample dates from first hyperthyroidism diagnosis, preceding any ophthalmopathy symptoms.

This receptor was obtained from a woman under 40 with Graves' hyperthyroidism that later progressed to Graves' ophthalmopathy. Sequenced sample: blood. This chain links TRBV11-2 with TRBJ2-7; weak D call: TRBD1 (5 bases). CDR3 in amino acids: CASSLQGSLSSYEQYF. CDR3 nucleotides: TGTGCCAGCAGCCTTCAGGGCTCCCTAAGTTCCTACGAGCAGTACTTC.